This record concerns one TCR beta chain sequence. Its binding antigen is unknown. No per-base quality is available; no much larger clone lies one base away. The data stem from a study of T cell responses to AZD1222 COVID-19 vaccine (dated by TCRdb to the early 2020s). In terms of the full investigation: AZD1222 recipients with second doses at about 4 weeks or about 12 weeks were pooled, because spike-specific TCR depth and breadth did not differ between schedules. TCR sequencing was performed for fewer than 250 trial participants, of whom approximately 200 were given two doses of AZD1222 and 26 were given two doses of MenACWY control vaccine. Trial participants were enrolled by age into subgroups of 18-55, 56-69 and 70-plus years, and about 150, 27 and 61 TCR-sequenced participants, respectively, were included in these subgroups.

The time point label corresponds to: baseline before first vaccination. Vaccinee samples were obtained from the UK trials COV001 and COV002, which included a single-blind randomized controlled phase 2/3 trial of AZD1222 (ChAdOx1 nCoV-19) in healthy adults. For TCRbeta chain sequencing, PBMC samples from trial participants were taken at day 0 and at day 28 after the second dose. What the research found in general, with its limitations: The 56-69-year group was small, and its depth increase did not reach significance, likely because of low power. Conclusions about previously exposed vaccinees are limited because only a handful of AZD1222 recipients were SARS-CoV-2 seropositive at baseline. Because no samples from the day 14 peak response were available, repertoires could be characterized only after the peak T cell response. Participants were mostly white British, with more females than males. The authors suggested clonal diversity may have been underestimated. CD4 TCRs associated with the vaccine covered the entire spike protein, and the dominant responses were in regions 160-218 and 743-854. After two AZD1222 doses, spike-specific TCR breadth and depth were significantly higher than at day 0 and than in MenACWY recipients. Reportedly, almost half of the unique spike-specific TCRs recognized epitopes lying outside the regions that are mutated in the B.1.351 and B.1.1.7 variants.

The CDR3 regions of human TCRbeta chains were analyzed by immunosequencing. Per the authors' processing: Repertoire TCRs were matched against a reference library of SARS-CoV-2-specific TCRs generated with the MIRA antigen-specificity platform. Breadth meant the fraction of unique TCRs that were SARS-CoV-2-associated, whereas depth meant the fraction of total T cells that were SARS-CoV-2-associated. Using the MIRA data, every spike-specific TCR was mapped to the spike region that the TCR reacted to and assigned to either a CD4 or a CD8 class. Log10-transformed breadth and depth values were compared by one-way ANOVA with Sidak's multiple comparisons tests. Drawn from immuneACCESS, this table holds only the in-frame rearrangements with V and J called that TCRdb kept. Clones are partly lost; checked studies trace under half to an unresolved V gene and leave the rest unexplained. V and J calls and clone size are those listed in that table; D and trimming were worked out from the DNA. This sample has more than 95,000 clones in its table, and around 90% of those were observed once. The ten largest make up approximately 4.5% of the sample.

The CDR3 contains 17 residues, cysteine and phenylalanine counted. The entry retains the CDR3 DNA only, 51 bases that are in frame from base 1. CDR1 and CDR2, looked up from the germline V gene (reference sequence), are SGHKS and YYEKEE. For this chain, trimming is 0 bases at the V end and 4 bases at the J end, and the number of junction bases without a gene match is 5. Recombination joined TRBV5-5 with TRBJ1-4; TRBD1 fits 11 bases in the junction. Sequences were derived from peripheral blood, sampled on day 0 of AZD1222 vaccination. This clonotype was sampled from an adult in good health. The CDR3 here reads CASSLAGQGAHNEKLFF. The sequenced DNA: TGTGCCAGCAGCTTGGCCGGACAGGGGGCGCATAATGAAAAACTGTTTTTT.